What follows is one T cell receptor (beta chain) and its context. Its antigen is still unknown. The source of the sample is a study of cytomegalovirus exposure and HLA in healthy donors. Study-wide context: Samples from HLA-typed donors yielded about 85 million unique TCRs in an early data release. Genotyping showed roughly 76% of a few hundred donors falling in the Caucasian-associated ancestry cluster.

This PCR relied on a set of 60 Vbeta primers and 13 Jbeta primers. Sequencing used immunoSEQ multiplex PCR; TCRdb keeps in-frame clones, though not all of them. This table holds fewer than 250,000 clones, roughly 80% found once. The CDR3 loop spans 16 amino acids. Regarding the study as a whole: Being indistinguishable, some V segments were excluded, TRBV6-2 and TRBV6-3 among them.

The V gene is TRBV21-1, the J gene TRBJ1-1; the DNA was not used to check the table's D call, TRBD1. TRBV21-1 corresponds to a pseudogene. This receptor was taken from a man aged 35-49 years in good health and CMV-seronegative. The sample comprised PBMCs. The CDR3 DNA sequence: TGTGCCAGCAGCAAGCCACCTACCGGGACATGCACTGAAGCTTTCTTT. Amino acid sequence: CASSKPPTGTCTEAFF.